This T cell receptor beta chain was found in a study of metastatic and nonmetastatic thyroid tumors. TCRdb re-analyzed the PCR reads through MiXCR. This sample has 20,000 to 25,000 clones, with approximately 15% found just once. Germline lookup yields CDR1 SGHRS and CDR2 YFSETQ. The CDR3 contains 16 residues. The V end was cut by 8 bases, the J end by 2 bases, with 21 bases between. Until they underwent thyroid surgery, no patient had received any treatment. This clone was detected many times. The sample carries other DNA sequences with the same CDR3. This clonotype originated in a female donor with papillary thyroid cancer or a benign thyroid nodule (not recorded which). Some clones in this sample may be carry-over from other donors' samples. Sequencing was carried out using blood. The chain carries TRBV5-1 and TRBJ2-3; D perhaps matches TRBD1 (6 bases). CDR3 coding DNA: TGCGCCAGTAGCCCGAGTGGACAGCTCTTCACAGATACGCAGTATTTT. Translated: CASSPSGQLFTDTQYF.